These 27 T cell receptor beta chains originate from one sample sequenced in a study of post-analysis software for immune sequencing data. Study-level points and caveats: There were several TRBV segments more frequent in patients than controls, and TRBV5-6, TRBV5-1 and TRBV20-1 were among them.

Sequencing libraries made from TCR beta cDNA carried unique molecular identifiers. One entry per CDR3 protein results from TCRdb running MiXCR on the PCR reads. The table includes 430,000 or so distinct CDR3 sequences, over 30% detected once. These receptors have no known antigen. Sequenced input: blood. The source is a girl aged 2-9 years with multiple sclerosis.

This rearrangement joins TRBV12-3 or TRBV12-4 to TRBJ1-2; D is unclear. The CDR3 sequence is 14 residues long. The V gene lost 2 bases and the J gene lost 0 bases, with 7 bases spanning the gap. The CDR3 nucleotides are TGTGCCAGCAGTTTACAGGAGACTAACTATGGCTACACCTTC. Translated: CASSLQETNYGYTF.

This clonotype was counted a few times. The rearrangement joins TRBV4-1 to TRBJ1-1; D is ambiguous. Between the trimmed V and J ends, which lost 3 bases and 1 base, there was a span of 15 bases. Germline V gene lookup returns CDR1 MGHRA and CDR2 YSYEKL. There are 16 residues in the CDR3. CDR3 coding DNA: TGCGCCAGCAGCCACCGATATTTTTGGGGGAACACTGAAGCTTTCTTT. Protein sequence: CASSHRYFWGNTEAFF.

This clonotype has a handful of counts. V usage is TRBV12-3 or TRBV12-4 and J usage is TRBJ2-6; no clear D. V dropped 3 bases and J dropped 0 bases, with 9 bases sitting between them. The CDR3 runs 16 residues. The CDR3 loop reads CASSFGRFSGANVLTF. The CDR3 nucleotides read TGTGCCAGCAGTTTTGGACGGTTCTCTGGGGCCAACGTCCTGACTTTC.

The chain couples TRBV27 to TRBJ1-1, with 8 bases lining up with TRBD1. CDR1 and CDR2 (germline): MNHEY, SMNVEV (reference sequence). J was trimmed by 3 bases and V by 5 bases; bases with no gene match: 5. The CDR3 length is 14 residues. In DNA form, the CDR3 reads TGTGCCAGCAGTCGAAACAGGGGGGACACTGAAGCTTTCTTT. Its translation: CASSRNRGDTEAFF.

In this sample, this clonotype turned up a few times. The CDR3 DNA is TGCGCCAGCAGCAGGGGGCTAGCATTTATAGGCGATGAGCAGTTCTTC. Protein: CASSRGLAFIGDEQFF. V is TRBV5-1 and J is TRBJ2-1; 7 positions agree with TRBD1. Germline lookup yields CDR1 SGHRS and CDR2 YFSETQ. The CDR3 runs to 16 residues. J was trimmed by 8 bases and V by 4 bases; bases with no gene match: 15.

The chain recombines TRBV28 with TRBJ2-7; 10 bases fit TRBD1. Germline V gives CDR1 MDHEN, CDR2 SYDVKM. This CDR3 is 13 amino acids long. After removal of 3 bases from V and 6 bases from J, the junction contained 2 bases not matched to a gene. The CDR3 nucleotides read TGTGCCAGCAGTTTGACAGGGGGCGGCGAGCAGTACTTC. It codes for CASSLTGGGEQYF.

A word on this clonotype: A junction boundary mismatches the germline segment, possibly from a read error. The V call is TRBV12-5, the J call TRBJ1-5; possibly TRBD1 for D (5 bases). CDR3 length: 17 amino acids. The germline V gene has CDR1 LGHNT and CDR2 FRNRAP. The CDR3 nucleotides are TGTGCTAGTGGTTTGGATCCCTGGGGGGTGTCGGATCAGCCCCAACATTTT. It is translated as CASGLDPWGVSDQPQHF.

The chain uses TRBV28 and TRBJ1-5; 7 positions agree with TRBD1. Germline CDR1 is MDHEN and CDR2 is SYDVKM. CDR3 length: 15 residues. V lost 6 bases, J lost 2 bases, and 7 bases stayed unmatched. The CDR3 sequence is CASRRGQVGNQPQHF. Written as DNA, the CDR3 is TGTGCCAGCAGACGAGGACAGGTAGGCAATCAGCCCCAGCATTTT.

The chain joins TRBV3-1 to TRBJ2-1; 8 positions match TRBD2. Per the germline V gene, CDR1 is LGHDT and CDR2 is YNNKEL (reference sequence). The CDR3 covers 15 residues. The V gene end was trimmed by 3 bases and the J gene end by 7 bases; junction bases not matched to a gene: 8. The CDR3 DNA follows: TGTGCCAGCAGCCAGGACGGCGGGAGGTATAATGAGCAGTTCTTC. Translating gives CASSQDGGRYNEQFF.

The CDR3 protein is CSARRASGSYEQYF. CDR3 sequence (DNA): TGCAGTGCGCGCCGGGCTAGCGGGAGTTACGAGCAGTACTTC. The chain has TRBV20-1 and TRBJ2-7, with 10 bases that match TRBD2. The ends lost 6 bases at V and 4 bases at J; junction bases unmatched: 9. Looked up from germline, CDR1 is DFQATT and CDR2 is SNEGSKA (reference sequence). CDR3 size: 14 residues.

The V gene is TRBV5-1, the J gene TRBJ1-1, with TRBD1 identical over 8 bases. Germline V gives CDR1 SGHRS, CDR2 YFSETQ. This CDR3 is built from 14 residues. Losses at the gene ends were 4 bases for V and 0 bases for J; bases not matched to a gene: 2. This CDR3 reads CASSKGQVNTEAFF. Here the CDR3 DNA reads TGCGCCAGCAGCAAGGGACAGGTGAACACTGAAGCTTTCTTT.

In its sample, this clonotype was seen a few times. The CDR3 DNA reads TGTGCCAGCAGTTCGGACAGGGGACCCTACAATGAGCAGTTCTTC. This translates into CASSSDRGPYNEQFF. The chain is built from TRBV12-3 or TRBV12-4 and TRBJ2-1; 9 bases agree with TRBD1. This CDR3 contains 15 residues. V was clipped by 4 bases and J by 2 bases; unmatched bases: 3.

This chain uses TRBV6-5 with TRBJ1-2, with D perhaps TRBD1 (6 bases). The germline V and J ends were trimmed by 8 bases and 7 bases, with 23 bases remaining between them. Germline V gene data show CDR1 as MNHEY and CDR2 as SVGAGI. The CDR3 spans 15 residues. The CDR3 is CASGSIQGLGVGYTF. CDR3 coding DNA: TGTGCCAGCGGCTCTATACAGGGACTCGGGGTTGGCTACACCTTC.

In this sample, this clonotype turned up many times. V is TRBV6-6 and J is TRBJ2-1, with 10 bases fitting TRBD2. V shed 2 bases, J shed 5 bases, and the junction held 6 bases outside the gene matches. Germline CDR1 MNHNY, CDR2 SVGAGI (reference sequence). The CDR3 runs to 16 residues. CDR3 amino acids: CASSYGGTSDHNEQFF. CDR3 nucleotide sequence: TGTGCCAGCAGTTACGGTGGGACTAGCGATCACAATGAGCAGTTCTTC.

The gene calls are TRBV14 and TRBJ2-5, with TRBD2 as a possible D gene (5 bases). Germline V gives CDR1 SGHDN, CDR2 FVKESK. The V and J ends lost 2 bases and 13 bases respectively, with 11 bases between them. This CDR3 region has 11 residues. The CDR3, as DNA: TGTGCCAGCAGCCAATCGTCTAGCCGGTACTTC. Its protein product is CASSQSSSRYF.

The CDR3 here is CASTTGGSADTQYF. The CDR3 nucleotides are TGTGCCAGCACCACAGGGGGGAGTGCAGATACGCAGTATTTT. The chain couples TRBV6-1 to TRBJ2-3; the match to TRBD1 covers 8 bases. The V gene's germline CDR1 is MNHNS and CDR2 SASEGT. This CDR3 region has 14 residues. The V segment lost 7 bases and the J segment 4 bases; nucleotides outside the gene matches: 7.

The chain links TRBV6-2 or TRBV6-3 to TRBJ1-1, with D tentatively TRBD1 (5 bases). Trimming took off 5 bases at V and 1 base at J, with 17 bases between the two ends. This CDR3 spans 16 amino acids. Germline-derived CDR1 and CDR2 are MNHEY and SVGEGT. Here the CDR3 reads CASSRTAPRGNTEAFF. The DNA for the CDR3 is TGTGCCAGCAGTAGAACCGCCCCAAGGGGGAACACTGAAGCTTTCTTT.

The chain uses TRBV3-1 and TRBJ1-1, with D unclear. The CDR3 has 13 residues. In germline, CDR1 is LGHDT, CDR2 YNNKEL (reference sequence). V was trimmed by 6 bases and J by 1 base, leaving 9 bases between them. CDR3 region: CASSAGENTEAFF. CDR3 DNA: TGTGCCAGCAGTGCCGGGGAGAACACTGAAGCTTTCTTT.

The chain is built from TRBV27 and TRBJ2-5; 11 bases line up with TRBD2. Germline V gene data show CDR1 as MNHEY and CDR2 as SMNVEV (reference sequence). V dropped 10 bases and J dropped 1; count of bases not matched to a gene: 14. The CDR3 contains 17 residues. The CDR3 loop is CATKRRLAGRPQETQYF. Here the CDR3 DNA reads TGTGCCACCAAGAGGAGACTAGCGGGGCGACCCCAAGAGACCCAGTACTTC.

This clonotype was picked up a small number of times. V and J are TRBV4-2 and TRBJ1-1; D is ambiguous. Germline V gene lookup returns CDR1 LGHNA and CDR2 YNFKEQ. Trimming removed 4 bases at V and 4 bases at J, with 10 bases between. This CDR3 is 13 amino acids long. The CDR3 region is CASSLLASTEAFF. CDR3 DNA sequence: TGTGCCAGCAGCCTGCTAGCCTCCACTGAAGCTTTCTTT.

The J gene is TRBJ1-2, the V gene TRBV24-1; 10 positions agree with TRBD1. CDR3 length equals 18 residues. Losses at the gene ends were 7 bases for V and 4 bases for J; bases not matched to a gene: 17. Germline CDR1 and CDR2: KGHDR and SFDVKD. The DNA for the CDR3 is TGTGCCACCAGGGGCCCCAGACAGGGGGCAGGGTACGGCTATGGCTACACCTTC. Translating it yields CATRGPRQGAGYGYGYTF.

The chain combines TRBV28 with TRBJ1-2, with 9 bases lining up with TRBD1. The germline V gene has CDR1 MDHEN and CDR2 SYDVKM. With 1 base clipped from V and 8 bases from J, the junction kept 2 bases outside the gene matches. There are 13 residues in the CDR3. CDR3 sequence (DNA): TGTGCCAGCAGTTTATCGGACAGGGGAGGCTACACCTTC. Protein: CASSLSDRGGYTF.

This clonotype was observed a few times. This chain links TRBV9 with TRBJ2-6; D perhaps matches TRBD2 (5 bases). In germline, CDR1 is SGDLS, CDR2 YYNGEE. V dropped 0 bases and J dropped 0 bases, with 16 bases sitting between them. The CDR3 spans 19 residues. The CDR3 DNA reads as TGTGCCAGCAGCGTAGCTCGCGGGCGGAGTGGCTCTGGGGCCAACGTCCTGACTTTC. It encodes CASSVARGRSGSGANVLTF. Variable domain in full (rest from reference TRBV9 and TRBJ2-6): DSGVTQTPKHLITATGQRVTLRCSPRSGDLSVYWYQQSLDQGLQFLIQYYNGEERAKGNILERFSAQQFPDLHSELNLSSLELGDSALYFCASSVARGRSGSGANVLTFGAGSRLTVL.

V gene TRBV5-1 combines with J gene TRBJ2-5; 8 bases are shared with TRBD2. Germline V CDR1 and CDR2: SGHRS, YFSETQ. CDR3 length equals 14 residues. The ends lost 6 bases at V and 0 bases at J; junction bases unmatched: 4. The CDR3 DNA follows: TGCGCCAGCATGGGACTAGAGTACCAAGAGACCCAGTACTTC. Its translation: CASMGLEYQETQYF.

This clonotype was seen a few times. The V and J genes are TRBV6-5 and TRBJ1-1; D not certain. This CDR3 comprises 15 residues. Germline-derived CDR1 and CDR2 are MNHEY and SVGAGI. With 4 bases removed from V and 3 bases from J, the gap between germline ends came to 15 bases. The CDR3: CASSSPLDGYTEAFF. The CDR3 nucleotides are TGTGCCAGCAGTTCCCCTCTGGACGGATACACTGAAGCTTTCTTT.

In the case of this clonotype: The junction departs from germline at one end; a sequencing error may be responsible. The V and J genes are TRBV6-4 and TRBJ2-3; D uncertain. Germline lookup yields CDR1 MRHNA and CDR2 SNTAGT. The CDR3 loop spans 13 amino acids. CDR3 sequence: CANSPELSDTQYF. In DNA form, the CDR3 reads TGTGCCAACAGTCCCGAGCTCTCAGATACGCAGTATTTT.

This clonotype was observed a few times. The chain is built from TRBV19 and TRBJ2-7; possibly TRBD1 for D (7 bases). Deletions cut 4 bases from V and 7 bases from J, with 14 bases between. Germline assignment: CDR1 LNHDA and CDR2 SQIVND (reference sequence). The CDR3 contains 13 residues. The CDR3 DNA reads TGTGCCAGTAGTACCCTGACAGGGACTGAGCAGTACTTC. Translating gives CASSTLTGTEQYF.